A selection of T cell receptor beta chains follows, all from one sample in a study of T cells in Graves' hyperthyroidism and ophthalmopathy. One entry per CDR3 protein results from TCRdb running MiXCR on the multiplex PCR reads. The table records around 480,000 distinct CDR3 sequences, approximately 15% of them present only once. Material for sequencing was blood. Receptors originate from a woman between 18 and 29 years old with Graves' hyperthyroidism. Both conserved end residues are part of each CDR3. Each record gives: J gene, V gene, D gene, clone size, CDR3 DNA, CDR3 protein. D genes are given only for firm matches. Expanded clones get a size class; other rows say once, few or many, or leave the size out.

>TRBJ2-3|TRBV12-3/TRBV12-4|.|many
TGTGCCAGCAGTAGGGGTGAAGGCACAGATACGCAGTATTTT
CASSRGEGTDTQYF
>TRBJ1-1|TRBV18|.|many
TGTGCCAGCTCACCATCGGTTGGGGGGGGAAGCACTGAAGCTTTCTTT
CASSPSVGGGSTEAFF
>TRBJ2-2|TRBV3-1|TRBD1|many
TGTGCCAGCAGCCAAGGTTTTAAGGGGGCGGTGGCCACCGGGGAGCTGTTTTTT
CASSQGFKGAVATGELFF
>TRBJ1-3|TRBV20-1|.|many
TGCAGTGCTGACGGGGGAGGAAGTGGAAACACCATATATTTT
CSADGGGSGNTIYF
>TRBJ2-7|TRBV10-3|.|few
TGTGCCATCAGTGAGGGGGCAGAAGCGGGGCAGTACTTC
CAISEGAEAGQYF
>TRBJ1-6|TRBV6-5|.|.
TGTGCCAGCAGTTACGGTCGCTCGGGGGCAGATCAATCACCCCTCCACTTT
CASSYGRSGADQSPLHF
>TRBJ1-1|TRBV12-3/TRBV12-4|TRBD1|many
TGTGCCAGCGGAGCACAGGGGGGGGGTGAAGCTTTCTTT
CASGAQGGGEAFF
>TRBJ2-3|TRBV4-1|TRBD2|few
TGCGCCAGCACCCAACTAGCGGGAGTCTCAGATACGCAGTATTTT
CASTQLAGVSDTQYF
>TRBJ2-3|TRBV7-9|TRBD2|.
TGTGCCAGCAGCTTAGCAACCTTAGCGGGAGGGAGCACAGATACGCAGTATTTT
CASSLATLAGGSTDTQYF
>TRBJ2-3|TRBV19|.|few
TGTGCCAGTAGTATGGGTCGGGAGAGCACAGATACGCAGTATTTT
CASSMGRESTDTQYF
>TRBJ2-3|TRBV24-1|TRBD1|few
TGTGCCACCAGTGGGGACAGACCTAGCACAGATACGCAGTATTTT
CATSGDRPSTDTQYF
>TRBJ2-3|TRBV5-1|TRBD2|many
TGCGCCAGCAGCTCAAGCGGGAGAGGACGAACAGATACGCAGTATTTT
CASSSSGRGRTDTQYF
>TRBJ2-2|TRBV5-1|.|many
TGCGCCAGCAGCTTGGGGGCAGGACCAAGCGACACCGGGGAGCTGTTTTTT
CASSLGAGPSDTGELFF
>TRBJ1-5|TRBV28|.|.
TGTGCCAGCAGTTTCACGGGGAATAGCAATCAGCCCCAGCATTTT
CASSFTGNSNQPQHF
>TRBJ2-3|TRBV12-3/TRBV12-4|TRBD2|many
TGTGCCAGCAGTTTAAGCGGGAATACGCAGTATTTT
CASSLSGNTQYF
>TRBJ2-1|TRBV12-3/TRBV12-4|TRBD2|many
TGTGCCAGCAGTTTCGGGTCTAGCGGGAGGGGGGAGCAGTTCTTC
CASSFGSSGRGEQFF
>TRBJ2-1|TRBV6-1|TRBD2|many
TGTGCCAGCAGCTCCTTACGGACTAGCGGGAGCAATGAGCAGTTCTTC
CASSSLRTSGSNEQFF
>TRBJ2-3|TRBV20-1|.|many
TGCAGTGCTAGAGTCCCAAAAGGTAGCGGAGGCACAGATACGCAGTATTTT
CSARVPKGSGGTDTQYF
>TRBJ2-5|TRBV2|.|many
TGTGCCAGCAGCAGGGGTTTGGAAGGAGAGACCCAGTACTTC
CASSRGLEGETQYF
>TRBJ1-3|TRBV19|TRBD1|many
TGTGCCAGTAGTCCGGACAGGGGAACACTACCTCCTGGAAACACCATATATTTT
CASSPDRGTLPPGNTIYF
>TRBJ2-5|TRBV5-8|TRBD2|many
TGTGCCAGCAGCCCGCTTCGACTAGCGGGGGTAGGGACCCAGTACTTC
CASSPLRLAGVGTQYF
>TRBJ1-1|TRBV5-8|TRBD1|.
TGTGCCAGCAGCTGGGACAGGGGATACACTGAAGCTTTCTTT
CASSWDRGYTEAFF
>TRBJ2-2|TRBV4-1|TRBD1|many
TGCGCCAGCAGCCAAAAACAGGGGAGCGACACCGGGGAGCTGTTTTTT
CASSQKQGSDTGELFF
>TRBJ2-1|TRBV4-1|.|.
TGCGCCAGCAGCCAAGAAGAGGGGTATCGGCACAATGAGCAGTTCTTC
CASSQEEGYRHNEQFF
>TRBJ2-1|TRBV11-3|.|many
TGTGCCAGCAGCCCAAGACTGAAATACAATGAGCAGTTCTTC
CASSPRLKYNEQFF
>TRBJ2-5|TRBV30|.|many
TGTGCCTGGAGTGAGGTTGGCTCTGCAATGGAGACCCAGTACTTC
CAWSEVGSAMETQYF
>TRBJ1-1|TRBV12-3/TRBV12-4|.|many
TGTGCCAGCAGTTTTTCAGACAGAGGGAACACTGAAGCTTTCTTT
CASSFSDRGNTEAFF
>TRBJ2-7|TRBV19|TRBD2|many
TGTGCCAGTAGTTTGTCTAGCGGGAACTACGAGCAGTACTTC
CASSLSSGNYEQYF
>TRBJ2-5|TRBV6-2/TRBV6-3|TRBD2|few
TGTGCCAGCAGTTACTTTCCGGGACTAGCGTACGAAGAGACCCAGTACTTC
CASSYFPGLAYEETQYF
>TRBJ2-1|TRBV9|.|.
TGTGCCAGCAGTGAAACGGGACTCTCCTACAATGAGCAGTTCTTC
CASSETGLSYNEQFF
>TRBJ2-5|TRBV11-2|TRBD2|many
TGTGCCAGCAGCGTAGGACTAGCGGAAGAGACCCAGTACTTC
CASSVGLAEETQYF
>TRBJ1-5|TRBV12-3/TRBV12-4|.|many
TGTGCCAGCAGTCACGCCCGCCGGGGCAATCAGCCCCAGCATTTT
CASSHARRGNQPQHF
>TRBJ2-2|TRBV24-1|.|many
TGTGCCACCAGTGATGGGACTCTCCCCGGGGAGCTGTTTTTT
CATSDGTLPGELFF
>TRBJ1-6|TRBV2|TRBD1|many
TGTGCCAGCAGCAAGGACGGACAGGGGTTTGCTTCACCCCTCCACTTT
CASSKDGQGFASPLHF
>TRBJ2-5|TRBV30|.|many
TGTGCCTGGAGCCAAAGGGCTACCAGTGGGACCCAGTACTTC
CAWSQRATSGTQYF
>TRBJ2-7|TRBV6-1|.|.
TGTGCCAGCGAGACGACAGCGACCTACGAGCAGTACTTC
CASETTATYEQYF
>TRBJ1-1|TRBV19|TRBD1|few
TGTGCCAGTAGCAAAGGGACAGGATGGATGGGCACTGAAGCTTTCTTT
CASSKGTGWMGTEAFF
>TRBJ2-3|TRBV29-1|.|.
TGCAGCGTTGCGAGCGGGAGCACAGATACGCAGTATTTT
CSVASGSTDTQYF
>TRBJ2-3|TRBV27|.|.
TGTGCCAGCAGTTATGGCCCTCAACCTGAATGGGGGACAGATACGCAGTATTTT
CASSYGPQPEWGTDTQYF
>TRBJ2-7|TRBV4-1|TRBD2|.
TGCGCCAGCAGCCAAGGACTAGCGGGAGGGCCGTTTGGTCCTGAGCAGTACTTC
CASSQGLAGGPFGPEQYF
>TRBJ2-7|TRBV6-2/TRBV6-3|TRBD1|few
TGTGCCAGCAGCTCTCCGGGACAGGCCTCCTACGAGCAGTACTTC
CASSSPGQASYEQYF
>TRBJ2-2|TRBV24-1|TRBD1|.
TGTGCCACCAGTGATACCAGGGGGAGCACCGGGGAGCTGTTTTTT
CATSDTRGSTGELFF
>TRBJ1-4|TRBV11-2|.|few
TGTGCCAGCAGCTTAGGTCAGGGTACGGAAAAACTGTTTTTT
CASSLGQGTEKLFF
>TRBJ2-2|TRBV6-1|TRBD2|many
TGTGCCAGCAGCCCTCGGGGGGGTCCGAACACCGGGGAGCTGTTTTTT
CASSPRGGPNTGELFF
>TRBJ2-2|TRBV5-4|.|.
TGTGCCAGCAGCAGGAAGGCGGGAACTCTTAACACCGGGGAGCAGTTTTTT
CASSRKAGTLNTGEQFF
>TRBJ1-2|TRBV2|.|many
TGTGCCAGCAGTCCTTCAGAGGGCCGCTATGGCTACACCTTC
CASSPSEGRYGYTF
>TRBJ2-5|TRBV27|TRBD1|many
TGTGCCAGCAGTTTAATGGACAGGGCAGAGACCCAGTACTTC
CASSLMDRAETQYF
>TRBJ2-2|TRBV6-1|.|.
TGTGCCAACAGACAGGGGCGGGGGACCGGGGAGCTGTTTTTT
CANRQGRGTGELFF
>TRBJ2-2|TRBV12-3/TRBV12-4|.|many
TGTGCCAGTCCGGACGCCCGCACCGGGGAGCTGTTTTTT
CASPDARTGELFF
>TRBJ2-2|TRBV20-1|.|many
TGCAGTGCTAGAGATGGGAACACGATCACCGGGGAGCTGTTTTTT
CSARDGNTITGELFF
>TRBJ1-1|TRBV10-1|.|many
TGCGCCAGCAGTGAGTCCTCGGGTGTAACTGAAGCTTTCTTT
CASSESSGVTEAFF